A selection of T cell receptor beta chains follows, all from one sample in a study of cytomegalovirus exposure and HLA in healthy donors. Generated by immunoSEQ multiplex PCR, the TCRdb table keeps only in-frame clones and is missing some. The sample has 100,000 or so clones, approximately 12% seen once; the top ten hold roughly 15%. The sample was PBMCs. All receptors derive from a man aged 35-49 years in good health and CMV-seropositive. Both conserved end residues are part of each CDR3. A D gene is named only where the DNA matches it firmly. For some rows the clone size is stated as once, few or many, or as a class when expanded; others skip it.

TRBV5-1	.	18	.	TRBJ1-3	CASSLWGGGQTSGNTIYF	TGCGCCAGCAGCTTGTGGGGGGGTGGTCAAACCTCTGGAAACACCATATATTTT
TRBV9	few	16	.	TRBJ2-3	CASSVADVGVQDTQYF	TGTGCCAGCAGCGTAGCTGATGTGGGAGTCCAAGATACGCAGTATTTT
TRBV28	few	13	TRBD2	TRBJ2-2	CASRGLAPGELFF	TGTGCCAGCAGGGGACTAGCTCCCGGGGAGCTGTTTTTT
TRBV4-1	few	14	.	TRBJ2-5	CASSQGLSGETQYF	TGCGCCAGCAGCCAAGGGCTGAGCGGCGAGACCCAGTACTTC
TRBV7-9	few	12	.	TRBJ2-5	CASRLSEETQYF	TGTGCCAGCAGATTATCCGAGGAGACCCAGTACTTC
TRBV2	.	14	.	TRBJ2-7	CASSSWRARGEQYF	TGTGCCAGCAGCTCCTGGCGGGCGCGGGGCGAGCAGTACTTC
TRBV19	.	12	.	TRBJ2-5	CASSIAGETQYF	TGTGCCAGTAGTATAGCGGGAGAGACCCAGTACTTC
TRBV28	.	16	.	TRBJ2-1	CASTPGGSDMKGEQFF	TGTGCCAGCACCCCGGGTGGTAGCGACATGAAGGGTGAGCAGTTCTTC
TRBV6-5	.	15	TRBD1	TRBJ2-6	CASSKTGSGANVLTF	TGTGCCAGCAGCAAGACAGGGTCTGGGGCCAACGTCCTGACTTTC
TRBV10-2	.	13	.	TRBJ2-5	CASRGAGGETQYF	TGCGCCAGCAGGGGGGCGGGTGGGGAGACCCAGTACTTC
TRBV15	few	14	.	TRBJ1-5	CATSRMAADQPQHF	TGTGCCACCAGCAGGATGGCGGCAGATCAGCCCCAGCATTTT
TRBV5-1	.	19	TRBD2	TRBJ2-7	CASSLFGVTSGGPSYEQYF	TGCGCCAGCAGCTTGTTTGGAGTGACTAGCGGGGGTCCCTCCTACGAGCAGTACTTC
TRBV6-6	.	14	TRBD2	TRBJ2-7	CASSYSTSAYEQYF	TGTGCCAGCAGTTACTCGACTAGCGCCTACGAGCAGTACTTC
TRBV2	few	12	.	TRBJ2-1	CASTESGGEQFF	TGTGCCAGCACCGAGAGTGGAGGTGAGCAGTTCTTC
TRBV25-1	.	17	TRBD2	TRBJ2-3	CASSPGTSGRGPDTQYF	TGTGCCAGCAGCCCCGGGACTAGCGGGAGAGGGCCAGATACGCAGTATTTT
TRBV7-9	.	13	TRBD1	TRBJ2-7	CASSPPGQGKQYF	TGTGCCAGCAGCCCACCGGGACAGGGGAAGCAGTACTTC
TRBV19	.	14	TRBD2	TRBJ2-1	CASRSGGGSGEQFF	TGTGCCAGTAGGTCGGGGGGAGGGTCGGGTGAGCAGTTCTTC
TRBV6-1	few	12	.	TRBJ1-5	CASGQVEQPQHF	TGTGCCTCAGGGCAGGTGGAGCAGCCCCAGCATTTT
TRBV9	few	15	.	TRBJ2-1	CASSVVGEQYNEQFF	TGTGCCAGCAGCGTAGTAGGAGAGCAGTACAATGAGCAGTTCTTC
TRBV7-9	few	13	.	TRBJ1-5	CASSPNRDQPQHF	TGTGCCAGCAGCCCGAACAGGGATCAGCCCCAGCATTTT
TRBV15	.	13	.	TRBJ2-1	CATSAGLNNEQFF	TGTGCCACCAGCGCGGGACTCAACAATGAGCAGTTCTTC
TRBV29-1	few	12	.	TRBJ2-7	CSVERGRYEQYF	TGCAGCGTTGAAAGGGGAAGGTACGAGCAGTACTTC
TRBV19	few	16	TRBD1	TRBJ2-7	CASSVDRDSVTYEQYF	TGTGCCAGTAGTGTCGACCGGGACAGCGTAACCTACGAGCAGTACTTC
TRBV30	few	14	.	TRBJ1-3	CAWDPGNSGNTIYF	TGTGCCTGGGATCCGGGAAACTCTGGAAACACCATATATTTT
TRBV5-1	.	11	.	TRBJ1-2	CASSLDSHYTF	TGCGCCAGCAGCTTGGACAGTCACTACACCTTC
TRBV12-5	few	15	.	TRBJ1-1	CASGLRVIGDTEAFF	TGTGCTAGTGGCCTCAGGGTGATCGGAGACACTGAAGCTTTCTTT
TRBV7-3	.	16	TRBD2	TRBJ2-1	CASSPLSGTTSNEQFF	TGTGCCAGCAGCCCCCTGAGCGGGACCACTTCCAATGAGCAGTTCTTC
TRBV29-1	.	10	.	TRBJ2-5	CSVQMETQYF	TGCAGCGTTCAGATGGAGACCCAGTACTTC
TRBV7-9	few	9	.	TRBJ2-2	CAQGVELFF	TGTGCTCAGGGCGTGGAGCTGTTTTTT
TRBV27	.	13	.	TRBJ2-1	CASSPRSYNEQFF	TGTGCCAGCAGTCCCCGGTCATACAATGAGCAGTTCTTC
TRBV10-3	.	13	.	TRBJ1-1	CAILPTGNTEAFF	TGTGCCATCCTTCCAACAGGGAACACTGAAGCTTTCTTT
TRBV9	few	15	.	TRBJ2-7	CASSVAQGDYDEQYF	TGTGCCAGCAGCGTAGCACAGGGGGACTATGACGAGCAGTACTTC
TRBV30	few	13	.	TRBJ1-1	CAWNPGETTEAFF	TGTGCCTGGAATCCAGGGGAAACTACTGAAGCTTTCTTT
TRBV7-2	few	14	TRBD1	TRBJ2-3	CASSPGQVTDTQYF	TGTGCCAGCAGCCCCGGACAGGTCACAGATACGCAGTATTTT
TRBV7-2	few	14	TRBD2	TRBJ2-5	CASSLRLAEETQYF	TGTGCCAGCAGCTTAAGACTAGCGGAAGAGACCCAGTACTTC
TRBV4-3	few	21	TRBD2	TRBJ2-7	CASSQGLVGLAGGPGSYEQYF	TGCGCCAGCAGCCAAGGTCTGGTCGGACTAGCGGGAGGGCCTGGGTCCTACGAGCAGTACTTC
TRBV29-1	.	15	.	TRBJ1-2	CSVEDLTVLNYGYTF	TGCAGCGTTGAAGATCTCACAGTGCTTAACTATGGCTACACCTTC
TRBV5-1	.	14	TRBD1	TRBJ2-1	CASTADRGRGEQFF	TGCGCCAGCACCGCGGACAGGGGACGCGGGGAGCAGTTCTTC
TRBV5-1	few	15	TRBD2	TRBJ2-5	CASSSSGRLQETQYF	TGCGCCAGCAGCTCTAGCGGGAGGTTACAAGAGACCCAGTACTTC
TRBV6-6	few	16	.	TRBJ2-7	CASSSGVARSSYEQYF	TGTGCCAGCAGCTCCGGGGTAGCCAGGAGCTCCTACGAGCAGTACTTC
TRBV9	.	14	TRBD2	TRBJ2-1	CASKREGDYNEQFF	TGTGCCAGCAAGCGGGAGGGGGACTACAATGAGCAGTTCTTC
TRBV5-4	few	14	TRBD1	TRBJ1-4	CASSLQGAQEKLFF	TGTGCCAGCAGCTTACAGGGGGCACAAGAAAAACTGTTTTTT
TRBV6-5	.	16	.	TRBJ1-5	CASSYSYSSGNQPQHF	TGTGCCAGCAGTTACTCTTACAGTTCCGGCAATCAGCCCCAGCATTTT
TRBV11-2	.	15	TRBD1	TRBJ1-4	CASSYGGTGGGKLFF	TGTGCCAGCAGCTATGGGGGGACAGGGGGCGGAAAACTGTTTTTT
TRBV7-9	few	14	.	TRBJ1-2	CASSLGSGVGGYTF	TGTGCCAGCAGCTTAGGCTCAGGGGTTGGTGGCTACACCTTC
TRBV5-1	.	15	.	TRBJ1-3	CASSPGAHSGNTIYF	TGCGCCAGCAGCCCTGGGGCCCACTCTGGAAACACCATATATTTT
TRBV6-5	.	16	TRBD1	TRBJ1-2	CASSYVTGTGTYGYFF	TGTGCCAGCAGTTACGTGACTGGGACAGGGACCTATGGCTACTTTTTC
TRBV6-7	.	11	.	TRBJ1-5	CASSPNQPQHF	TGTGCCAGCAGTCCTAATCAGCCCCAGCATTTT
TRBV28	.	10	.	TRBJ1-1	CASGAAEAFF	TGTGCCAGTGGGGCAGCTGAAGCTTTCTTT
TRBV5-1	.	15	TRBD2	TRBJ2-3	CASSRASGSQDTQYF	TGCGCCAGCAGCCGGGCTAGCGGGAGTCAAGATACGCAGTATTTT